The entry below describes one TCR beta chain. This sample stems from a study of blood T cell repertoires in COVID-19. Background on the study: PBMCs, B-cell-depleted T cells, or T cells were the source of the cDNA or gDNA that made up the material.

Sequencing was performed with immunoSEQ multiplex PCR; in TCRdb, only in-frame clones are kept and a portion is missing. The sample holds 20,000 to 25,000 clones, around nine tenths seen once. The material sequenced was peripheral blood. This sequence originates from a woman aged 80 or over with active COVID-19.

As DNA, the CDR3 is TGTGCCAGCAGCTTGGTGGGGGCTCAAGGCTATGGCTACACCTTC. Translating gives CASSLVGAQGYGYTF. The gene calls are TRBV5-6 and TRBJ1-2; a weak D match, TRBD1 (6 bases). The CDR3 contains 15 residues. The V and J ends lost 0 bases and 4 bases respectively, with 13 bases between them. Germline loops: CDR1 SGHDT, CDR2 YYEEEE.